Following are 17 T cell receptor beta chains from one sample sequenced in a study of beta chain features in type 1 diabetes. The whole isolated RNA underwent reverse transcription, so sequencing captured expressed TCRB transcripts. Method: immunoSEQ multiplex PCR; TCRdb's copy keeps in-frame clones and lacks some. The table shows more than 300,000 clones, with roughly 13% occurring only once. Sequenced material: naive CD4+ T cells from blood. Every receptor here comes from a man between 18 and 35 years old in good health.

CDR3: CASIRTSGGATYNEQFF. The DNA of the CDR3 is TGTGCCAGTATCCGGACTAGCGGGGGGGCCACCTACAATGAGCAGTTCTTC. The J gene is TRBJ2-1, the V gene TRBV19; 15 bases agree with TRBD2. The CDR3 runs 17 residues. CDR1 is LNHDA, CDR2 SQIVND, per germline (reference sequence). The junction had 6 bases not matched to a gene; V was cut back by 7 bases and J by 2 bases.

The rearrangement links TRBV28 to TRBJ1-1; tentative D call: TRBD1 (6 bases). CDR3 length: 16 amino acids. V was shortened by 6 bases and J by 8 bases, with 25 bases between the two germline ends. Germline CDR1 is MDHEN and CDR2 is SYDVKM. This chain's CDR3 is CASSAPGGRLRGEAFF. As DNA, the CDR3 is TGTGCCAGCAGCGCCCCGGGGGGCAGGCTGAGGGGGGAAGCTTTCTTT.

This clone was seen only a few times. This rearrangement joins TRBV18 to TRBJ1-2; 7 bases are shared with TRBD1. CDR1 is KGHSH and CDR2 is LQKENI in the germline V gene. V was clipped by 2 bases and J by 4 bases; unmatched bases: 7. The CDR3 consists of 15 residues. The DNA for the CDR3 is TGTGCCAGCTCACCATACAGGGGAGAGGCCTATGGCTACACCTTC. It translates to CASSPYRGEAYGYTF. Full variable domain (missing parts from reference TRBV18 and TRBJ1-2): NAGVMQNPRHLVRRRGQEARLRCSPMKGHSHVYWYRQLPEEGLKFMVYLQKENIIDESGMPKERFSAEFPKEGPSILRIQQVVRGDSAAYFCASSPYRGEAYGYTFGSGTRLTVV.

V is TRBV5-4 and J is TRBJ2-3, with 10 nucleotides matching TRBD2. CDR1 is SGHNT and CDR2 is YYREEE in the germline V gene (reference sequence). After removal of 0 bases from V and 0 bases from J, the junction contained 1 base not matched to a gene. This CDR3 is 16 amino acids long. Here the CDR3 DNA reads TGTGCCAGCAGCTTGGTAGCGGGGGGAAGCACAGATACGCAGTATTTT. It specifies CASSLVAGGSTDTQYF.

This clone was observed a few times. The CDR3 spells CASSLGRQGQETQYF. The DNA for the CDR3 is TGCGCCAGCAGCTTGGGCCGACAGGGGCAAGAGACCCAGTACTTC. The genes are TRBV5-1 and TRBJ2-5; 8 bases agree with TRBD1. This CDR3 has 15 amino acids. The ends lost 0 bases at V and 2 bases at J; junction bases unmatched: 3. From germline, CDR1 is SGHRS and CDR2 YFSETQ.

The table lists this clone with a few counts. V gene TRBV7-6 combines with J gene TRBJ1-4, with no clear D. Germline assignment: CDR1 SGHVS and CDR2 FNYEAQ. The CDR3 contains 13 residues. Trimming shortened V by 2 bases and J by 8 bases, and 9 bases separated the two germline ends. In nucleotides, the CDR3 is TGTGCCAGCAGCTTAAGGTCGGGGGAAAAACTGTTTTTT. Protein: CASSLRSGEKLFF.

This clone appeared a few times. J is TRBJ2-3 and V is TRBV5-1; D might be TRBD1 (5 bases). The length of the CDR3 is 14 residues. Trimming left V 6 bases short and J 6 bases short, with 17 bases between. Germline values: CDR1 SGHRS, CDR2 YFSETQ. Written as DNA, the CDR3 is TGCGCCAGCATGGTCCTTCGGACACCGGATACGCAGTATTTT. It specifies CASMVLRTPDTQYF. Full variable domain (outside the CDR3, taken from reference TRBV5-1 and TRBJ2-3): KAGVTQTPRYLIKTRGQQVTLSCSPISGHRSVSWYQQTPGQGLQFLFEYFSETQRNKGNFPGRFSGRQFSNSRSEMNVSTLELGDSALYLCASMVLRTPDTQYFGPGTRLTVL.

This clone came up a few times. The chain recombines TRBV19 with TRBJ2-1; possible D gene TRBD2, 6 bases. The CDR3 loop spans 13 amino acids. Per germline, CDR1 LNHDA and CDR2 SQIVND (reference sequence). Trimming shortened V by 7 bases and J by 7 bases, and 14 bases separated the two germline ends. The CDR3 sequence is CASNVGSRNEQFF. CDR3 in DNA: TGTGCCAGTAACGTCGGGAGTAGGAATGAGCAGTTCTTC.

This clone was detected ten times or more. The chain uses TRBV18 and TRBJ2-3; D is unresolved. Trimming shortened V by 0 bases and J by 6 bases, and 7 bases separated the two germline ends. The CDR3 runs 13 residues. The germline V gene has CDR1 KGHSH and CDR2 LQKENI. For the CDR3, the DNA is TGTGCCAGCTCACCACCGTCTATGGATACGCAGTATTTT. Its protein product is CASSPPSMDTQYF.

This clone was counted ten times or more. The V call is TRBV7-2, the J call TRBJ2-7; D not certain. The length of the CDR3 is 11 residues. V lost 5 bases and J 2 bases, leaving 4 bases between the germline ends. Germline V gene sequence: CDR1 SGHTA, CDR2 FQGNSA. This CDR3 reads CASSPTYEQYF. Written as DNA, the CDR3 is TGTGCCAGCAGCCCTACCTACGAGCAGTACTTC.

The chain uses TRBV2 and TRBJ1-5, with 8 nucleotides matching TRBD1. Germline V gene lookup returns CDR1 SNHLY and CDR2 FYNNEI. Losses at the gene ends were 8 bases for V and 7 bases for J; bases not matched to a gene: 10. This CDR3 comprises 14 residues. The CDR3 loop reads CASGPTGEYQPQHF. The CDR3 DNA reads TGTGCCAGCGGTCCGACAGGGGAGTACCAGCCCCAGCATTTT.

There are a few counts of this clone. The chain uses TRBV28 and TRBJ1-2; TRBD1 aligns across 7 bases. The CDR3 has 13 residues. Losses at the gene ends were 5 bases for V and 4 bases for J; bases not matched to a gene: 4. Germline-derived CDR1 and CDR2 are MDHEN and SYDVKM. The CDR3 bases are TGTGCCAGCAGTCAACAGGGGATCTATGGCTACACCTTC. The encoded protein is CASSQQGIYGYTF.

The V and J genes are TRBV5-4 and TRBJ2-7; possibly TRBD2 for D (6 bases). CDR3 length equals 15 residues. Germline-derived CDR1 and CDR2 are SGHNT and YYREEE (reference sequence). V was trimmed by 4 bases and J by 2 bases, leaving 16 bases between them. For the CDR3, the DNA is TGTGCCAGCAGCCAAGGTTGGGCGGGGACCTACGAGCAGTACTTC. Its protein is CASSQGWAGTYEQYF. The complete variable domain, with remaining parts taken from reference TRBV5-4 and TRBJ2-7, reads ETGVTQSPTHLIKTRGQQVTLRCSSQSGHNTVSWYQQALGQGPQFIFQYYREEENGRGNFPPRFSGLQFPNYSSELNVNALELDDSALYLCASSQGWAGTYEQYFGPGTRLTVT.

In DNA, the CDR3 is TGCAGCGTTGAAACACGGAGGGGGCTCTTTGGCTACACCTTC. Amino acid sequence: CSVETRRGLFGYTF. The gene calls are TRBV29-1 and TRBJ1-2, with 7 bases lining up with TRBD1. J was trimmed by 7 bases and V by 2 bases; bases with no gene match: 10. This CDR3 contains 14 residues. Germline V gene sequence: CDR1 SQVTM, CDR2 ANQGSEA.

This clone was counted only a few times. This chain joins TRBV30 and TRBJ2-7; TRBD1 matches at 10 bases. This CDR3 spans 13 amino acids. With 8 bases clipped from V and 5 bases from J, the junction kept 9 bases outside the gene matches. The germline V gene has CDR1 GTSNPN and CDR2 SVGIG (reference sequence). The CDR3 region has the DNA TGTGCCGGGGACAGGGGTTATTATGACGAGCAGTACTTC. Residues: CAGDRGYYDEQYF.

This chain's CDR3 is CASTMGQPEETQYF. The CDR3 bases are TGTGCCAGCACCATGGGACAGCCAGAAGAGACCCAGTACTTC. The chain combines TRBV5-8 with TRBJ2-5, with 7 bases identical to TRBD1. V lost 6 bases and J lost 3; bases outside the gene matches: 8. The CDR3 runs 14 residues. Germline V gene sequence: CDR1 SGHTS, CDR2 YDEGEE.

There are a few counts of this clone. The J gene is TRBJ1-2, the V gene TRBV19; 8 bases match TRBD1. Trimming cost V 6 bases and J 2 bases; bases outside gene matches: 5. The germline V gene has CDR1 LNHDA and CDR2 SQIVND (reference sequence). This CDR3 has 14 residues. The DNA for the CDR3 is TGTGCCAGTAGGACCGACAGGGGAAACTATGGCTACACCTTC. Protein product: CASRTDRGNYGYTF.